This T cell receptor beta chain comes out of a study of T cell responses to AZD1222 COVID-19 vaccine. Study-level background: Pooled in the analysis were second doses at about 4 or about 12 weeks. Study results and caveats: Receipt of two AZD1222 doses was followed by a rise in Spike-specific TCR breadth and depth. Among the donors, most were white British and more were female, and clonal diversity was possibly underestimated.

Sequenced by immunoSEQ multiplex PCR; TCRdb stores in-frame clones only, minus some. Here the sample spans more than 70,000 clones, about 85% being singletons. Comment on this clone: The antigen remains undetermined.

This CDR3 comprises 15 residues. J lost 4 bases, V lost 1 base, and 7 bases had no gene match. Per germline, CDR1 LGHNA and CDR2 YSLEER. The gene calls are TRBV4-3 and TRBJ2-7; 7 nucleotides align to TRBD1. Material: peripheral blood, obtained on day 0 of AZD1222 vaccination. This TCR derives from an adult in good health. The CDR3 loop is CASSQALGQPYEQYF. The CDR3, as DNA: TGCGCCAGCAGCCAAGCATTGGGACAGCCGTACGAGCAGTACTTC.